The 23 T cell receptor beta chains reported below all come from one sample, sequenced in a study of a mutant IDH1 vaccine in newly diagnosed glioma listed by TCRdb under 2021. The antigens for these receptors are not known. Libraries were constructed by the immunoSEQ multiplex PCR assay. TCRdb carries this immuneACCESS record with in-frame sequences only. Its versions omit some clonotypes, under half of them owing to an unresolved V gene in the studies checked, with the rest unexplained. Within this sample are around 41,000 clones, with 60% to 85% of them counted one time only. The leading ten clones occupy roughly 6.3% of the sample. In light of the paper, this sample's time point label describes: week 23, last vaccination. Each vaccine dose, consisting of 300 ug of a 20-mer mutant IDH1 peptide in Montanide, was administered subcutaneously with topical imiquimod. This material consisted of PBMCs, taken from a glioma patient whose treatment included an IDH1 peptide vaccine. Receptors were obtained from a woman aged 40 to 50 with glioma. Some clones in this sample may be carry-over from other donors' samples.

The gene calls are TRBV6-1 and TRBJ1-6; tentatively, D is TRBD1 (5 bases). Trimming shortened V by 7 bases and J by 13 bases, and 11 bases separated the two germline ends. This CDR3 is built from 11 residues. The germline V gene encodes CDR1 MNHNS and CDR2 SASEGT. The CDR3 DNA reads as TGTGCCAGCAACGCCGGGGGGCCCCTCCACTTT. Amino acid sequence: CASNAGGPLHF.

In nucleotides, the CDR3 is TGTGCCAGCAGTGAGGTCGGGGACTACGAGCAGTACTTC. This sequence encodes CASSEVGDYEQYF. The chain employs TRBV6-1 and TRBJ2-7, with D tentatively TRBD2 (5 bases). From germline, CDR1 is MNHNS and CDR2 SASEGT. CDR3 size: 13 residues. V dropped 3 bases and J dropped 3 bases, with 9 bases sitting between them.

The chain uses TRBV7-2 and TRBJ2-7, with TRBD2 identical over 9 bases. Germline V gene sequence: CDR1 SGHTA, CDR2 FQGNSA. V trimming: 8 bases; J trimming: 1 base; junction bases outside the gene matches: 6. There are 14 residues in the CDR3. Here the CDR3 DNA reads TGTGCCAGCCGGCGAGGACTAGCGTCCTACGAGCAGTACTTC. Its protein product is CASRRGLASYEQYF.

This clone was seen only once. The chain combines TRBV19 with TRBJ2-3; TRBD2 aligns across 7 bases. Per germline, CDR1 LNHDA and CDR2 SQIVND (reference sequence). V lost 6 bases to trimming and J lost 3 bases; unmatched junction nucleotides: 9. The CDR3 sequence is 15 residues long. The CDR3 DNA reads TGTGCCAGTAGGGACCAGCGGGGCTTTACAGATACGCAGTATTTT. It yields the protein CASRDQRGFTDTQYF.

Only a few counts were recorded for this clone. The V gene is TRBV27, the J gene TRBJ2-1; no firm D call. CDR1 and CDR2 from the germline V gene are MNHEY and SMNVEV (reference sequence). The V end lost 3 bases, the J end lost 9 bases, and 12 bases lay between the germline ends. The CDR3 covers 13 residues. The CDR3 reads CASSLVGTSEQFF. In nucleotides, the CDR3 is TGTGCCAGCAGTTTGGTTGGTACAAGTGAGCAGTTCTTC.

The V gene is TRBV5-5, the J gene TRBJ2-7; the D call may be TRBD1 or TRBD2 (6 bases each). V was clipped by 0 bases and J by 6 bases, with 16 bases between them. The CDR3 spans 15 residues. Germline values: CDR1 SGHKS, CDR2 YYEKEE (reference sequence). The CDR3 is CASSLGGPGAGEQYF. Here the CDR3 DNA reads TGTGCCAGCAGCTTGGGAGGGCCGGGGGCAGGCGAGCAGTACTTC.

The CDR3 is CASSNRGSAKNIQYF. The CDR3 DNA reads TGTGCCAGCAGTAACCGGGGCTCGGCCAAAAACATTCAGTACTTC. This chain connects TRBV27 to TRBJ2-4; D may correspond to TRBD1 or TRBD2 (5 bases each). The ends were cut back, 5 bases at V and 1 base at J, with 12 bases in the middle. This CDR3 is 15 amino acids long. Germline V gives CDR1 MNHEY, CDR2 SMNVEV (reference sequence).

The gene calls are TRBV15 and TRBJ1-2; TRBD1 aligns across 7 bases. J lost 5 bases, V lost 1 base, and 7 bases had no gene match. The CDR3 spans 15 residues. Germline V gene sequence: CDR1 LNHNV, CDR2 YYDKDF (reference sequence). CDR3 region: CATSRGVGTAYGYTF. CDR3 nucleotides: TGTGCCACCAGCAGAGGGGTCGGGACAGCTTATGGCTACACCTTC.

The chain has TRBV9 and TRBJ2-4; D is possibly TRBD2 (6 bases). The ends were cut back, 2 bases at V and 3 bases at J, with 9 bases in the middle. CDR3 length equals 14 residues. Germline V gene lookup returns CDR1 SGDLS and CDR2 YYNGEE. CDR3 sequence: CASSVGGGKNIQYF. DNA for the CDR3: TGTGCCAGCAGCGTTGGGGGAGGCAAAAACATTCAGTACTTC.

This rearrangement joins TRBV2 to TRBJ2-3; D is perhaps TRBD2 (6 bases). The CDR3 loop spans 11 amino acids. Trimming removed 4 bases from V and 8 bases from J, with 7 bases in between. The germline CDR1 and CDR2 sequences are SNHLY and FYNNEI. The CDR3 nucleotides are TGTGCCAGCAGTGGGAGGGCTACGCAGTATTTT. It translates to CASSGRATQYF.

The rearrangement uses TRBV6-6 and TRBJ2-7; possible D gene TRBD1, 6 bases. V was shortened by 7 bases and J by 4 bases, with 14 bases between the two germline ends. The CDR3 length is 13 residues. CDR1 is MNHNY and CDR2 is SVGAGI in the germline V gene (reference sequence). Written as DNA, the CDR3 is TGTGCCAGCAAGGACAGCGGAATTTACGAGCAGTACTTC. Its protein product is CASKDSGIYEQYF.

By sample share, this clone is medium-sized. The CDR3 DNA reads TGTGCCAGCAGCCACCGGGACAGGGTGTGGTACACCTTC. Its translation: CASSHRDRVWYTF. The chain is built from TRBV5-6 and TRBJ1-2; 9 bases line up with TRBD1. CDR1 SGHDT and CDR2 YYEEEE come from the germline V gene. V lost 4 bases to trimming and J lost 11 bases; unmatched junction nucleotides: 9. The CDR3 has 13 residues.

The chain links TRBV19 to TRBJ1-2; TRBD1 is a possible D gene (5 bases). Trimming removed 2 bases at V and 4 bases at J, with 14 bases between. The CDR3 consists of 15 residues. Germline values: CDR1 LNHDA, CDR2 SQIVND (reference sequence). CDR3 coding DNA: TGTGCCAGTAGTATAACCCGACAGTCTTCCTATGGCTACACCTTC. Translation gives CASSITRQSSYGYTF. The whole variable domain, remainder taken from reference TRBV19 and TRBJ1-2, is DGGITQSPKYLFRKEGQNVTLSCEQNLNHDAMYWYRQDPGQGLRLIYYSQIVNDFQKGDIAEGYSVSREKKESFPLTVTSAQKNPTAFYLCASSITRQSSYGYTFGSGTRLTVV.

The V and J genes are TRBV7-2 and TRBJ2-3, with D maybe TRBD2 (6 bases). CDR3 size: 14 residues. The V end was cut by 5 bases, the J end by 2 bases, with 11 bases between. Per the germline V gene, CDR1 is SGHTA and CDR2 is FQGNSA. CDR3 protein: CASSVSGTTDTQYF. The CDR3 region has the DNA TGTGCCAGCAGCGTTAGCGGAACCACAGATACGCAGTATTTT.

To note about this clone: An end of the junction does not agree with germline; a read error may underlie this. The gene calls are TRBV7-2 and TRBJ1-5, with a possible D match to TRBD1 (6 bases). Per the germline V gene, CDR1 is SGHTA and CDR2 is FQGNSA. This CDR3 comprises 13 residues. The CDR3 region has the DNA TGTGTCAGCAGCTTAGGACAGAATCAGCCCCAGCATTTT. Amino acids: CVSSLGQNQPQHF.

Here the CDR3 reads CASSPDRGYGYTF. CDR3 nucleotides: TGTGCCAGTAGTCCTGACAGGGGCTATGGCTACACCTTC. This chain uses TRBV19 with TRBJ1-2; TRBD1 agrees at 8 bases. The germline CDR1 and CDR2 sequences are LNHDA and SQIVND (reference sequence). The CDR3 has 13 amino acids. V shed 5 bases, J shed 4 bases, and the junction held 3 bases outside the gene matches.

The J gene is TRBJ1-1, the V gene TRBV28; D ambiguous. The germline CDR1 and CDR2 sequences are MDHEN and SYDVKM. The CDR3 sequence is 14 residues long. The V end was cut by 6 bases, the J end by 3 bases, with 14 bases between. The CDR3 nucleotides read TGTGCCAGCAGCCTCCTTGGGGTCGACACTGAAGCTTTCTTT. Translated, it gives CASSLLGVDTEAFF.

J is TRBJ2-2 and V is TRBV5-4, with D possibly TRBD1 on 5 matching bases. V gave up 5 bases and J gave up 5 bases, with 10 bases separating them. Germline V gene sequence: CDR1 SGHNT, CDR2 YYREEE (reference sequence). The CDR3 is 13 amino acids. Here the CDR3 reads CASRGPLTGELFF. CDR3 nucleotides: TGTGCCAGCAGGGGGCCACTGACCGGGGAGCTGTTTTTT.

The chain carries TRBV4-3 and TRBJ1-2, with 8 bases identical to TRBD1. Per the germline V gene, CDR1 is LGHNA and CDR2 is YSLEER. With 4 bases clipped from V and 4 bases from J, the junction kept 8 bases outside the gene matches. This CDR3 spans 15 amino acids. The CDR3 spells CASSRSDREAYGYTF. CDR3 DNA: TGCGCCAGCAGCCGATCGGACAGGGAGGCCTATGGCTACACCTTC.

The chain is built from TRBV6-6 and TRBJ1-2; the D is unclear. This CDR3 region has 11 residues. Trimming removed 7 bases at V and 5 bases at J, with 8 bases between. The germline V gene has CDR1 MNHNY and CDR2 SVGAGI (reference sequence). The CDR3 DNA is TGTGCCAGCATTGGAGGGTATGGCTACACCTTC. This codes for CASIGGYGYTF.

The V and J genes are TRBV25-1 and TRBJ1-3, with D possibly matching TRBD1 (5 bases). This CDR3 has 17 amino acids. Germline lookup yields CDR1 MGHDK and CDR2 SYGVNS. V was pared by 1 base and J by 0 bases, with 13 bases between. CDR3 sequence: CASSEFLDSDSGNTIYF. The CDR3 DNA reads TGTGCCAGCAGTGAATTCCTCGACAGTGACTCTGGAAACACCATATATTTT.

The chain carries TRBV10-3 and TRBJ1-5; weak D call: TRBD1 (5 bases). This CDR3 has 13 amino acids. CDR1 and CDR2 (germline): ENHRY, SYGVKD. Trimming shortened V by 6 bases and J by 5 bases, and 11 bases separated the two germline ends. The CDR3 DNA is TGTGCCATCAGATTCGGGGCGGATCAGCCCCAGCATTTT. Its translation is CAIRFGADQPQHF.

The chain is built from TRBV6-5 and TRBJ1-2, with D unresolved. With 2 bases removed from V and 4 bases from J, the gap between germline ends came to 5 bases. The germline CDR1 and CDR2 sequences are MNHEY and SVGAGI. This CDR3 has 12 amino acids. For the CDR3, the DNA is TGTGCCAGCAGTTACGATCGCTATGGCTACACCTTC. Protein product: CASSYDRYGYTF.